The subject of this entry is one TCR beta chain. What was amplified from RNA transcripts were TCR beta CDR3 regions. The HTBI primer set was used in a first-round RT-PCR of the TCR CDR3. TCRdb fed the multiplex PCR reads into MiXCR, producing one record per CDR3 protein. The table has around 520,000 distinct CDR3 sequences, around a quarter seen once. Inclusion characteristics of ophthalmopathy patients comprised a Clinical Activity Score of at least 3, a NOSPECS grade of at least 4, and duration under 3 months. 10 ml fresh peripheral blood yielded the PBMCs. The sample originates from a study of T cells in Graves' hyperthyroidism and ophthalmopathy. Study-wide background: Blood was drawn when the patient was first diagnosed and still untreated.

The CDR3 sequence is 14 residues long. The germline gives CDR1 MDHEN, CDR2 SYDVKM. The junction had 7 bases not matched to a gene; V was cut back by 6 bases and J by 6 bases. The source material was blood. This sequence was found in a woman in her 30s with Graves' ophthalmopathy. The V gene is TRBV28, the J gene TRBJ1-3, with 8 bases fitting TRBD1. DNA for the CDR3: TGTGCCAGCAGCAACGACAGGGGTGAAAACACCATATATTTT. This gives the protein CASSNDRGENTIYF.